This passage covers 28 T cell receptor beta chains from one sample sequenced in a study of low-dose radiotherapy and immunotherapy resistance in tumors. Time point described: after trial treatment. As to treatment: LDRT plus nivolumab, ipilimumab, low-dose cyclophosphamide and aspirin (RACIN trial). TRAV and TRBV primers primed cDNA for both TCRalpha and TCRbeta. Over approximately 19 PCR cycles, TCRs were amplified from a constant-region primer and V-primer adapter. Using its own MiXCR run on the reads, TCRdb lists one record per CDR3 protein. The profile covers about 30,000 distinct CDR3 sequences, with about 49% appearing a single time and approximately 5.9% taken by the ten largest. The sample in question was PBMCs, obtained after low-dose radiotherapy plus immunotherapy. The receptors were sampled from a male donor with gallbladder cancer.

Regarding this clonotype: This is likely an artifact of a read error, given a far larger clone one base away. The chain has TRBV7-2 and TRBJ2-7; D unclear. There are 13 residues in the CDR3. Trimming removed 2 bases at V and 6 bases at J, with 11 bases between. The germline CDR1 and CDR2 sequences are SGHTA and FQGNSA. The CDR3: CASSLLPSLEQYF. CDR3 DNA: TGTGCCAGCAGCTTATTGCCCTCCCTCGAGCAGTACTTC.

This clonotype was seen a single time. V is TRBV6-5 and J is TRBJ2-3; 8 bases line up with TRBD2. V dropped 10 bases and J dropped 4; count of bases not matched to a gene: 13. Germline V gene sequence: CDR1 MNHEY, CDR2 SVGAGI. This CDR3 comprises 15 residues. The CDR3 nucleotides read TGTGCCAACAATCGACGGGAGGGCTTCTCAGATACGCAGTATTTT. Translated, it gives CANNRREGFSDTQYF.

In its sample, this clonotype was seen many times. The chain combines TRBV29-1 with TRBJ1-1; tentative D call: TRBD1 (6 bases). Trimming took off 3 bases at V and 2 bases at J, with 7 bases between the two ends. Germline V gene data show CDR1 as SQVTM and CDR2 as ANQGSEA. This CDR3 spans 12 amino acids. The CDR3 bases are TGCAGCGTTGACAGGGGTAACACTGAAGCTTTCTTT. This translates into CSVDRGNTEAFF.

This rearrangement joins TRBV10-3 to TRBJ2-7; D uncertain. The CDR3 is 13 residues long. Germline loops: CDR1 ENHRY, CDR2 SYGVKD. V was shortened by 7 bases and J by 5 bases, with 15 bases between the two germline ends. CDR3 residues: CAIKAEIRDEQYF. The CDR3 DNA follows: TGTGCCATCAAGGCCGAGATTAGGGACGAGCAGTACTTC.

Regarding this clonotype: A far larger clone lies a single base away; this is likely a read error. The chain has TRBV7-2 and TRBJ2-1; D possibly uses TRBD1 or TRBD2 (5 bases each). Trimming shortened V by 2 bases and J by 13 bases, and 12 bases separated the two germline ends. Germline V lookup: CDR1 SGHTA, CDR2 FQGNSA. CDR3 length equals 12 residues. CDR3 sequence (DNA): TGTGCCAGCAGCTTACAGCCAGGGACCCAGTTCTTC. This gives the protein CASSLQPGTQFF.

On this clonotype itself: With a far larger clone one base away, a read error is the likely cause. The chain has TRBV7-6 and TRBJ2-1; 9 nucleotides align to TRBD1. This CDR3 is 15 amino acids long. Germline CDR1 and CDR2: SGHVS and FNYEAQ. DNA of the CDR3: TGTGTCGGCGGGACAGGGCAGAGCTCCTACAATGAGCAGTTCTTC. This sequence encodes CVGGTGQSSYNEQFF.

The rearrangement links TRBV19 to TRBJ1-1, with 7 bases that match TRBD1. The germline CDR1 and CDR2 sequences are LNHDA and SQIVND (reference sequence). The CDR3 sequence is 16 residues long. After removal of 8 bases from V and 6 bases from J, the junction contained 18 bases not matched to a gene. The DNA for the CDR3 is TGTGCCAGTGGATACAGGGGTATGGGTGGAGGCGCTGAAGCTTTCTTT. Protein product: CASGYRGMGGGAEAFF.

J is TRBJ1-5 and V is TRBV12-1; no check of the table's D call, TRBD1, against the DNA was made. TRBV12-1 is a pseudogene segment. The length of the CDR3 is 16 residues. CDR3 amino acids: CASNSNRGLCNQPQHF. The CDR3 nucleotides are TGTGCCAGCAACTCAAACAGGGGGCTTTGCAATCAGCCCCAGCATTTT.

At least ten counts were recorded for this clonotype. The chain recombines TRBV6-8 with TRBJ1-2, with D perhaps matching TRBD1 (6 bases). CDR3 length: 13 amino acids. The V gene lost 5 bases and the J gene lost 6 bases, with 13 bases spanning the gap. Germline lookup yields CDR1 MNHGY and CDR2 SAAAGT. This CDR3 reads CASSVRTVDGYTF. CDR3 nucleotide sequence: TGTGCCAGCAGTGTGAGGACAGTGGATGGCTACACCTTC.

V and J are TRBV4-3 and TRBJ2-1; TRBD2 agrees at 7 bases. The CDR3 length is 20 residues. The junction had 17 bases not matched to a gene; V was cut back by 2 bases and J by 1 base. Per germline, CDR1 LGHNA and CDR2 YSLEER. CDR3 residues: CASSQSIPGLWKESYNEQFF. CDR3 sequence (DNA): TGCGCCAGCAGCCAATCCATACCGGGACTATGGAAGGAGTCCTACAATGAGCAGTTCTTC.

This clonotype was recorded only once. As the CDR3 is not closed by the conserved phenylalanine or tryptophan, this likely results from a read error. The chain carries TRBV14 and TRBJ1-1; D is possibly TRBD1 (6 bases). The V gene's germline CDR1 is SGHDN and CDR2 FVKESK. The CDR3 contains 12 residues. Here the CDR3 DNA reads TGTGCCAGCACCCAAGGGGGTACTGAAGCTTTCCTT. This codes for CASTQGGTEAFL.

The chain couples TRBV6-2 or TRBV6-3 to TRBJ1-4; 7 bases align to TRBD1. Germline assignment: CDR1 MNHEY and CDR2 SVGEGT. Unmatched junction bases numbered 1, after V lost 6 bases and J lost 3 bases. CDR3 size: 13 residues. CDR3 bases: TGTGCCAGCAGAGGGACAGCTAATGAAAAACTGTTTTTT. Encoded protein: CASRGTANEKLFF.

The rearrangement uses TRBV10-2 and TRBJ1-4; the D gene is possibly TRBD1 (6 bases). The CDR3 spans 17 residues. CDR1 is WSHSY and CDR2 is SAAADI in the germline V gene. V shed 2 bases and J shed 2 bases, with 15 bases lying between them. The CDR3 reads CASSEPHLQGTNEKLFF. In DNA form, the CDR3 reads TGCGCCAGCAGTGAGCCCCACCTACAGGGCACTAATGAAAAACTGTTTTTT.

The V and J genes are TRBV6-5 and TRBJ1-1; no firm D call. CDR1 is MNHEY and CDR2 is SVGAGI in the germline V gene. Trimming pared 5 bases from V and 1 base from J, leaving 11 bases between. The CDR3 totals 14 residues. The CDR3 spells CASSPDLWNTEAFF. In DNA, the CDR3 is TGTGCCAGCAGTCCAGACCTTTGGAACACTGAAGCTTTCTTT.

This clonotype was picked up many times. The V call is TRBV4-1, the J call TRBJ1-1, with D hard to call. This CDR3 spans 17 amino acids. The germline CDR1 and CDR2 sequences are MGHRA and YSYEKL. V was shortened by 6 bases and J by 0 bases, with 20 bases between the two germline ends. This CDR3 is CASRQRPSDGLNTEAFF. The DNA for the CDR3 is TGCGCCAGCAGACAGCGGCCGTCGGACGGATTGAACACTGAAGCTTTCTTT.

V is TRBV6-2 or TRBV6-3 and J is TRBJ1-6; the match to TRBD1 covers 7 bases. Per germline, CDR1 MNHEY and CDR2 SVGEGT. This CDR3 is 15 amino acids long. The trim removed 5 bases at V and 9 bases at J, leaving 10 bases unmatched. CDR3 in amino acids: CASSEERQGRSPLHF. The DNA of the CDR3 is TGTGCCAGCAGTGAAGAGAGACAGGGCCGTTCACCCCTCCACTTT.

By share of the sample, this clonotype is medium-sized (0.01 to 0.1%). The chain has TRBV2 and TRBJ2-3, with 10 bases aligning to TRBD2. The CDR3 has 17 residues. Germline CDR1 and CDR2: SNHLY and FYNNEI. Trimming removed 11 bases from V and 3 bases from J; junction bases left unmatched: 17. The CDR3, as DNA: TGTGCCGCCTCCCCTAGCGGGAGCCAGATTGATACAGATACGCAGTATTTT. It yields the protein CAASPSGSQIDTDTQYF.

This chain connects TRBV5-1 to TRBJ2-1, with a tentative D call TRBD2 (6 bases). V was clipped by 1 base and J by 5 bases, with 16 bases between them. The CDR3 loop spans 16 amino acids. Germline V gene lookup returns CDR1 SGHRS and CDR2 YFSETQ. The CDR3 here is CASSLQVSAGNNEQFF. The CDR3 DNA reads TGCGCCAGCAGCTTGCAGGTCTCCGCGGGAAACAATGAGCAGTTCTTC.

The chain combines TRBV4-3 with TRBJ2-1; 11 bases agree with TRBD2. Germline loops: CDR1 LGHNA, CDR2 YSLEER. The ends lost 3 bases at V and 0 bases at J; junction bases unmatched: 10. The CDR3 covers 19 residues. The CDR3 DNA reads TGCGCCAGCAGCCAGTTGGTAGCGGGAGGGGTTAGCTCCTACAATGAGCAGTTCTTC. Encoded protein: CASSQLVAGGVSSYNEQFF.

Comment on this clonotype: A far larger clone is one nucleotide away, so this likely arose from a read error. This chain uses TRBV5-1 with TRBJ2-7; 8 nucleotides align to TRBD1. Germline V gives CDR1 SGHRS, CDR2 YFSETQ. The CDR3 consists of 14 residues. The DNA of the CDR3 is TGTGCCAGCAGCCAAGGACAGGGAACCTACGAGCAGCACTTC. Translation: CASSQGQGTYEQHF. Full variable domain (rest looked up from reference TRBV5-1 and TRBJ2-7): KAGVTQTPRYLIKTRGQQVTLSCSPISGHRSVSWYQQTPGQGLQFLFEYFSETQRNKGNFPGRFSGRQFSNSRSEMNVSTLELGDSALYLCASSQGQGTYEQHFGPGTRLTVT.

V and J are TRBV28 and TRBJ2-1, with D perhaps TRBD1 or TRBD2 (6 bases each). V was clipped by 11 bases and J by 10 bases, with 18 bases between them. The CDR3 extends over 12 amino acids. In germline, CDR1 is MDHEN, CDR2 SYDVKM. CDR3 loop: CALGGSQYEQFF. The CDR3 nucleotides read TGTGCCCTGGGGGGCAGTCAATACGAGCAGTTCTTC.

The chain couples TRBV3-1 to TRBJ2-1, with 16 bases aligning to TRBD2. CDR3 size: 17 residues. CDR1 LGHDT and CDR2 YNNKEL come from the germline V gene (reference sequence). V gave up 4 bases and J gave up 7 bases; unmatched junction bases: 7. CDR3 nucleotide sequence: TGTGCCAGCAGCCTGGGGACTAGCGGGGGGGCGGGGAATGAGCAGTTCTTC. It encodes CASSLGTSGGAGNEQFF.

This clonotype is a singleton in its sample. The V gene is TRBV2, the J gene TRBJ2-6, with D unresolved. Germline V gene sequence: CDR1 SNHLY, CDR2 FYNNEI. This CDR3 contains 16 residues. Deletions cut 7 bases from V and 0 bases from J, with 13 bases between. CDR3 DNA: TGTGCCAGCAACTCAGGACGCAGCTCTGGGGCCAACGTCCTGACTTTC. Encoded protein: CASNSGRSSGANVLTF.

This clonotype has a handful of counts. The chain has TRBV14 and TRBJ2-1, with TRBD2 matching 10 bases. The CDR3 covers 15 residues. Trimming removed 4 bases from V and 3 bases from J; junction bases left unmatched: 3. Germline V CDR1 and CDR2: SGHDN, FVKESK. The CDR3 nucleotides are TGTGCCAGCAGCCGAGCGGGAGGGTTCTACAATGAGCAGTTCTTC. Its protein is CASSRAGGFYNEQFF.

This clonotype was observed many times. This chain joins TRBV29-1 and TRBJ2-1; 8 positions match TRBD1. V shed 6 bases and J 7 bases; nucleotides not matched to a gene: 11. This CDR3 region has 14 residues. CDR1 is SQVTM, CDR2 ANQGSEA, per germline. CDR3 sequence reads: CSVRVTGALNEQFF. Here the CDR3 DNA reads TGCAGCGTGAGGGTGACAGGGGCCCTAAATGAGCAGTTCTTC.

J is TRBJ2-7 and V is TRBV2, with 10 nucleotides matching TRBD2. CDR1 SNHLY and CDR2 FYNNEI come from the germline V gene. This CDR3 is 18 amino acids long. Unmatched junction bases numbered 19, after V lost 6 bases and J lost 5 bases. CDR3 amino acids: CASSLFSGRLTGVHEQYF. The CDR3 coding sequence is TGTGCCAGCAGCCTCTTTAGCGGGAGGTTAACGGGCGTCCACGAGCAGTACTTC. Combining the CDR3 with reference TRBV2 and TRBJ2-7 gives the whole variable domain EPEVTQTPSHQVTQMGQEVILRCVPISNHLYFYWYRQILGQKVEFLVSFYNNEISEKSEIFDDQFSVERPDGSNFTLKIRSTKLEDSAMYFCASSLFSGRLTGVHEQYFGPGTRLTVT.

J is TRBJ2-2 and V is TRBV5-1, with TRBD2 as a possible D gene (6 bases). Trimming removed 4 bases from V and 7 bases from J, with 8 bases in between. The CDR3 has 12 amino acids. CDR1 is SGHRS and CDR2 is YFSETQ in the germline V gene. CDR3 amino acids: CASSAGIGELFF. The CDR3 DNA sequence: TGCGCCAGCAGCGCGGGGATCGGGGAGCTGTTTTTT.

The V call is TRBV7-8, the J call TRBJ1-1; a weak D match, TRBD1 (6 bases). With 3 bases removed from V and 4 bases from J, the gap between germline ends came to 15 bases. Germline loops: CDR1 SGHVS, CDR2 FQNEAQ. The CDR3 runs 15 residues. The chain's CDR3 is CASSFIGGGGTEAFF. For the CDR3, the DNA is TGTGCCAGCAGCTTTATAGGAGGAGGGGGCACTGAAGCTTTCTTT.